This TCR beta chain was identified during a study of cytomegalovirus exposure and HLA in healthy donors. Study context: Earlier findings included about 120 million unique TCR beta sequences obtained from roughly 200 million T cells. Study findings and constraints: For presence/absence analyses, sequencing depth was assumed to be roughly uniform across donors.

On this clone itself: Its antigen is as yet unknown.

Germline V gene sequence: CDR1 WNHNN, CDR2 SYGVQD (reference sequence). V lost 1 base, J lost 0 bases, and 7 bases stayed unmatched. The CDR3 loop spans 18 amino acids. The PCR had 60 Vbeta and 13 Jbeta primers. Sequencing was performed with immunoSEQ multiplex PCR; in TCRdb, only in-frame clones are kept and a portion is missing. The sample shows more than 95,000 clones, about four fifths of them seen only once. Sequencing input: PBMCs. The sequence was obtained from a man in his late teens or twenties in good health and CMV-seronegative. V usage is TRBV10-1 and J usage is TRBJ1-5; 9 bases match TRBD1. DNA for the CDR3: TGCGCCAGCAGTGAGTTGGGGACAGGGAAGCTTAGCAATCAGCCCCAGCATTTT. Its translation is CASSELGTGKLSNQPQHF.